The entry below gives a single T cell receptor beta chain sequence along with its context. What it binds is unknown. The data belong to a study of blood T cells in healthy people across ages. Germline-derived CDR1 and CDR2 are LNHNV and YYDKDF (reference sequence). CDR3 length equals 14 residues. The junction had 6 bases not matched to a gene; V was cut back by 8 bases and J by 4 bases. The study, taken as a whole, reports: Reliance upon unsorted PBMCs precluded definitive naive versus antigen-experienced comparison. Long-lived donors had more naive CD4+ cells and higher diversity than aged donors.

Primers used in a second PCR of about 7 to 11 cycles were a sample-barcoded 5' primer and a J-beta primer mix. A template-switch adaptor containing 12 random nucleotides labeled each cDNA molecule. TCRdb ran MiXCR on the 5' RACE reads and lists one entry per CDR3 protein. The table has about 750,000 distinct CDR3 sequences, less than 70% seen once. Every participating donor contributed 8.5 to 10 milliliters of peripheral blood through a draw. This chain links TRBV15 with TRBJ2-1; 9 bases are a match to TRBD1. The TCR originated in a man older than 75 in good health. The sequenced sample was blood. As DNA, the CDR3 is TGTGCCACCGGGAGGGACAGGGCTTACAATGAGCAGTTCTTC. Protein: CATGRDRAYNEQFF.